A selection of T cell receptor beta chains follows, all from one sample in a study of blood T cell repertoires in COVID-19. Repertoires were generated with immunoSEQ multiplex PCR, while TCRdb's copy carries only in-frame clones and drops some. This sample carries some 240,000 clones, almost 90% of them seen once, and the ten largest clones take approximately 2.1%. Sequenced input: peripheral blood. Every receptor here comes from a woman aged 60-75 years with COVID-19, enrolled during active disease. Each CDR3 is given with its conserved first and last residue. A D gene is named only where the DNA matches it firmly. A row's size may be missing; if present it is once, few, many or a size class.

d_call: TRBD2
j_call: TRBJ2-3
clone_size: .
v_call: TRBV5-4
cdr3_aa: CASSSPGLAADTQYF
cdr3_nt: TGTGCCAGCAGTTCTCCCGGACTAGCGGCAGATACGCAGTATTTT

d_call: .
j_call: TRBJ1-1
clone_size: .
v_call: TRBV2
cdr3_aa: CASRGTTVNTEAFF
cdr3_nt: TGTGCCAGCAGAGGAACGACAGTGAACACTGAAGCTTTCTTT

d_call: TRBD1
j_call: TRBJ2-7
clone_size: .
v_call: TRBV5-4
cdr3_aa: CASSRGTGGYEQYF
cdr3_nt: TGTGCCAGCAGCCGTGGGACAGGAGGGTACGAGCAGTACTTC

d_call: TRBD1
j_call: TRBJ1-1
clone_size: .
v_call: TRBV6-2/TRBV6-3
cdr3_aa: CASSTRTGAVNTEAFF
cdr3_nt: TGTGCCAGCAGTACCAGGACAGGGGCCGTGAACACTGAAGCTTTCTTT

d_call: TRBD1
j_call: TRBJ1-5
clone_size: .
v_call: TRBV10-3
cdr3_aa: CAISRDRGRGSNQPQHF
cdr3_nt: TGTGCCATCAGCCGGGACAGGGGGCGCGGTAGCAATCAGCCCCAGCATTTT

d_call: .
j_call: TRBJ2-1
clone_size: .
v_call: TRBV10-2
cdr3_aa: CASSGAYNEQFF
cdr3_nt: TGCGCCAGCAGTGGAGCCTACAATGAGCAGTTCTTC

d_call: .
j_call: TRBJ1-2
clone_size: .
v_call: TRBV15
cdr3_aa: CATSRDVGPIYGYTF
cdr3_nt: TGTGCCACCAGCAGAGATGTTGGCCCAATCTATGGCTACACCTTC

d_call: .
j_call: TRBJ2-3
clone_size: .
v_call: TRBV6-1
cdr3_aa: CASSLAGAGTDTQYF
cdr3_nt: TGTGCCAGCAGTCTTGCTGGGGCTGGAACAGATACGCAGTATTTT

d_call: .
j_call: TRBJ2-1
clone_size: .
v_call: TRBV7-3
cdr3_aa: CASSPRAGNNEQFF
cdr3_nt: TGTGCCAGCAGCCCAAGGGCCGGGAACAATGAGCAGTTCTTC

d_call: .
j_call: TRBJ2-7
clone_size: .
v_call: TRBV5-1
cdr3_aa: CASSLGPGGGSGSYEQYF
cdr3_nt: TGCGCCAGCAGCTTGGGGCCTGGTGGAGGGTCGGGCTCCTACGAGCAGTACTTC

d_call: .
j_call: TRBJ1-1
clone_size: .
v_call: TRBV6-5
cdr3_aa: CASSYSGGRTEAFF
cdr3_nt: TGTGCCAGCAGTTACTCAGGGGGTCGTACTGAAGCTTTCTTT

d_call: .
j_call: TRBJ1-2
clone_size: once
v_call: TRBV9
cdr3_aa: CASSPKLRGGLNYGYTF
cdr3_nt: TGTGCCAGCAGCCCCAAATTACGTGGGGGACTCAACTATGGCTACACCTTC

d_call: .
j_call: TRBJ1-2
clone_size: .
v_call: TRBV7-2
cdr3_aa: CASSFLKGAGYTF
cdr3_nt: TGTGCCAGCAGCTTTTTAAAAGGGGCTGGCTACACCTTC

d_call: .
j_call: TRBJ2-1
clone_size: .
v_call: TRBV19
cdr3_aa: CASSEIRDKNNEQFF
cdr3_nt: TGTGCCAGTAGTGAGATCAGGGACAAAAACAATGAGCAGTTCTTC

d_call: .
j_call: TRBJ1-5
clone_size: .
v_call: TRBV25-1
cdr3_aa: CASRNLGRCYSNQPQHF
cdr3_nt: TGTGCCAGCAGAAACCTCGGCAGGTGTTATAGCAATCAGCCCCAGCATTTT

d_call: TRBD1
j_call: TRBJ1-5
clone_size: .
v_call: TRBV7-8
cdr3_aa: CASSLAGQHQPQHF
cdr3_nt: TGTGCCAGCAGCTTAGCGGGACAGCATCAGCCCCAGCATTTT

d_call: .
j_call: TRBJ2-7
clone_size: .
v_call: TRBV5-1
cdr3_aa: CASSPGSYEQYF
cdr3_nt: TGCGCCAGTTCCCCAGGATCCTACGAGCAGTACTTC

d_call: .
j_call: TRBJ2-3
clone_size: once
v_call: TRBV19
cdr3_aa: CASSIRERGKQYF
cdr3_nt: TGTGCCAGTAGTATAAGGGAGAGGGGGAAGCAGTATTTT

d_call: .
j_call: TRBJ2-7
clone_size: .
v_call: TRBV29-1
cdr3_aa: CSVEAGDPYEQYF
cdr3_nt: TGCAGCGTTGAAGCAGGGGACCCCTACGAGCAGTACTTC

d_call: TRBD1
j_call: TRBJ1-2
clone_size: once
v_call: TRBV3-1/TRBV3-2
cdr3_aa: CASSLWDRRFYGYTF
cdr3_nt: TGTGCCAGCAGCCTCTGGGACAGGCGTTTCTATGGCTACACCTTC

d_call: .
j_call: TRBJ1-1
clone_size: .
v_call: TRBV6-2/TRBV6-3
cdr3_aa: CASSPGGEMNTEAFF
cdr3_nt: TGTGCCAGCAGCCCCGGGGGGGAGATGAACACTGAAGCTTTCTTT

d_call: .
j_call: TRBJ1-2
clone_size: .
v_call: TRBV6-2/TRBV6-3
cdr3_aa: CASSYSSGVRGYTF
cdr3_nt: TGTGCCAGCAGTTACTCTTCGGGGGTGAGAGGCTACACCTTC

d_call: TRBD1
j_call: TRBJ1-6
clone_size: .
v_call: TRBV19
cdr3_aa: CASSISGQSYNSPLHF
cdr3_nt: TGTGCCAGTAGTATTTCGGGACAGAGCTATAATTCACCCCTCCACTTT

d_call: .
j_call: TRBJ1-1
clone_size: .
v_call: TRBV5-1
cdr3_aa: CASSTDGITEAFF
cdr3_nt: TGCGCCAGCAGCACCGACGGGATAACTGAAGCTTTCTTT

d_call: TRBD1
j_call: TRBJ2-2
clone_size: .
v_call: TRBV7-3
cdr3_aa: CASSLTGGQATGELFF
cdr3_nt: TGTGCCAGCAGCTTAACCGGGGGACAGGCAACCGGGGAGCTGTTTTTT

d_call: .
j_call: TRBJ1-4
clone_size: .
v_call: TRBV7-2
cdr3_aa: CASTYDRFNEKLFF
cdr3_nt: TGTGCCAGCACTTATGACAGGTTTAATGAAAAACTGTTTTTT

d_call: TRBD1
j_call: TRBJ2-1
clone_size: .
v_call: TRBV6-5
cdr3_aa: CASSTSRTGGNEQFF
cdr3_nt: TGTGCCAGCAGTACCTCGAGGACAGGGGGTAATGAGCAGTTCTTC

d_call: TRBD2
j_call: TRBJ2-2
clone_size: .
v_call: TRBV4-3
cdr3_aa: CASSRHNIGGGTGELFF
cdr3_nt: TGCGCCAGCAGCCGCCATAATATTGGCGGGGGTACCGGGGAGCTGTTTTTT

d_call: .
j_call: TRBJ2-2
clone_size: .
v_call: TRBV19
cdr3_aa: CASTVRTDRGRGELFF
cdr3_nt: TGTGCCAGTACAGTACGGACGGACAGAGGAAGAGGGGAGCTGTTTTTT

d_call: TRBD1
j_call: TRBJ2-7
clone_size: .
v_call: TRBV7-9
cdr3_aa: CASSLATGTDEQYF
cdr3_nt: TGTGCCAGCAGCTTAGCGACAGGGACGGACGAGCAGTACTTC

d_call: .
j_call: TRBJ1-1
clone_size: .
v_call: TRBV7-9
cdr3_aa: CASSLAGMGDKEAFF
cdr3_nt: TGTGCCAGCAGCTTAGCGGGGATGGGAGACAAAGAAGCTTTCTTT

d_call: .
j_call: TRBJ2-2
clone_size: .
v_call: TRBV5-1
cdr3_aa: CASSFAGLTGELFF
cdr3_nt: TGCGCCAGCAGCTTTGCAGGGTTGACCGGGGAGCTGTTTTTT

d_call: .
j_call: TRBJ1-6
clone_size: once
v_call: TRBV3-1/TRBV3-2
cdr3_aa: CASSQARGINSPLHF
cdr3_nt: TGTGCCAGCAGCCAAGCACGAGGGATCAATTCACCCCTCCACTTT

d_call: TRBD2
j_call: TRBJ2-1
clone_size: .
v_call: TRBV19
cdr3_aa: CASRIAGVGNEQFF
cdr3_nt: TGTGCCAGTAGGATAGCGGGAGTTGGCAATGAGCAGTTCTTC

d_call: .
j_call: TRBJ2-2
clone_size: .
v_call: TRBV5-5
cdr3_aa: CASSLEPQGPLNTGELFF
cdr3_nt: TGTGCCAGCAGCTTGGAGCCCCAGGGCCCGTTGAACACCGGGGAGCTGTTTTTT

d_call: .
j_call: TRBJ2-7
clone_size: .
v_call: TRBV5-8
cdr3_aa: CASSFTRGHSYEQYF
cdr3_nt: TGTGCCAGCAGCTTCACCCGTGGACACTCCTACGAGCAGTACTTC

d_call: TRBD1
j_call: TRBJ2-7
clone_size: .
v_call: TRBV24-1
cdr3_aa: CATSAIVGQGFSYEQYF
cdr3_nt: TGTGCCACCAGTGCCATAGTGGGACAGGGATTCTCCTACGAGCAGTACTTC

d_call: TRBD2
j_call: TRBJ2-3
clone_size: .
v_call: TRBV4-1
cdr3_aa: CASSQDGGGTDTQYF
cdr3_nt: TGCGCCAGCAGCCAAGATGGGGGGGGAACAGATACGCAGTATTTT

d_call: TRBD1
j_call: TRBJ1-2
clone_size: few
v_call: TRBV5-4
cdr3_aa: CASSVTGTGGGYTF
cdr3_nt: TGTGCCAGCAGCGTAACAGGGACAGGGGGTGGCTACACCTTC

d_call: .
j_call: TRBJ1-6
clone_size: .
v_call: TRBV18
cdr3_aa: CASSPQGTYNSPLHF
cdr3_nt: TGTGCCAGCTCACCCCAGGGTACCTATAATTCACCCCTCCACTTT

d_call: TRBD1
j_call: TRBJ1-1
clone_size: .
v_call: TRBV7-9
cdr3_aa: CASSDRDSTEAFF
cdr3_nt: TGTGCCAGCAGCGACCGGGACAGCACTGAAGCTTTCTTT

d_call: .
j_call: TRBJ1-2
clone_size: .
v_call: TRBV29-1
cdr3_aa: CSVEGLPGSYGYTF
cdr3_nt: TGCAGCGTTGAAGGTCTCCCCGGGTCCTATGGCTACACCTTC

d_call: .
j_call: TRBJ2-2
clone_size: .
v_call: TRBV7-8
cdr3_aa: CASSSRVGNTGELFF
cdr3_nt: TGTGCCAGCAGCTCCAGGGTAGGGAACACCGGGGAGCTGTTTTTT

d_call: .
j_call: TRBJ2-1
clone_size: .
v_call: TRBV25-1
cdr3_aa: CASSEGIAYNEQFF
cdr3_nt: TGTGCCAGCAGTGAAGGTATAGCTTACAATGAGCAGTTCTTC

d_call: .
j_call: TRBJ2-5
clone_size: .
v_call: TRBV7-2
cdr3_aa: CASSMTTFGIHRETQYF
cdr3_nt: TGTGCCAGCAGCATGACAACTTTCGGGATCCACCGGGAGACCCAGTACTTC

d_call: .
j_call: TRBJ1-1
clone_size: .
v_call: TRBV19
cdr3_aa: CASPNPPGARGTEAFF
cdr3_nt: TGTGCCAGTCCTAACCCCCCAGGGGCGCGAGGCACTGAAGCTTTCTTT

d_call: TRBD1
j_call: TRBJ1-2
clone_size: .
v_call: TRBV2
cdr3_aa: CASSDRGRNYGYTF
cdr3_nt: TGTGCCAGCAGTGACAGGGGGAGGAACTATGGCTACACCTTC

d_call: TRBD1
j_call: TRBJ1-5
clone_size: .
v_call: TRBV6-6
cdr3_aa: CASSPQGAPQYF
cdr3_nt: TGTGCCAGCAGCCCACAGGGGGCCCCGCAGTACTTT

d_call: TRBD1
j_call: TRBJ1-2
clone_size: once
v_call: TRBV4-3
cdr3_aa: CASSHPGQDYYGYTF
cdr3_nt: TGCGCCAGCAGCCACCCGGGACAGGACTACTATGGCTACACCTTC

d_call: TRBD1
j_call: TRBJ1-3
clone_size: .
v_call: TRBV7-9
cdr3_aa: CASSPRDRAGNTIYF
cdr3_nt: TGTGCCAGCAGCCCTCGGGACAGAGCAGGAAACACCATATATTTT

d_call: .
j_call: TRBJ1-1
clone_size: .
v_call: TRBV29-1
cdr3_aa: CSVEGREVNTEAFF
cdr3_nt: TGCAGCGTTGAAGGAAGGGAGGTGAACACTGAAGCTTTCTTT

d_call: .
j_call: TRBJ1-1
clone_size: .
v_call: TRBV3-1/TRBV3-2
cdr3_aa: CASSLRPTGFTTEAFF
cdr3_nt: TGTGCCAGCAGCCTGAGGCCCACAGGGTTCACCACTGAAGCTTTCTTT

d_call: TRBD2
j_call: TRBJ2-1
clone_size: few
v_call: TRBV9
cdr3_aa: CASSERGGLGNEQFF
cdr3_nt: TGTGCCAGCAGCGAGCGGGGGGGCCTCGGCAATGAGCAGTTCTTC